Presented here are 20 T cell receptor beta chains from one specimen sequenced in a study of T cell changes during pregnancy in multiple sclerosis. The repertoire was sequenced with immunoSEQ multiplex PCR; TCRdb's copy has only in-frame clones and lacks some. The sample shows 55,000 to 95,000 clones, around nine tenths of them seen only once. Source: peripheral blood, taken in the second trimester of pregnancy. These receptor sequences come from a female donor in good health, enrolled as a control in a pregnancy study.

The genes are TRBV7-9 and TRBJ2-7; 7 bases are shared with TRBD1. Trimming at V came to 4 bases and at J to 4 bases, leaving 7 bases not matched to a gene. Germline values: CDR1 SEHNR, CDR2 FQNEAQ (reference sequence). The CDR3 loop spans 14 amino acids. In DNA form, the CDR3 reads TGTGCCAGCAGCTCCCCGGGACAGCGTTACGAGCAGTACTTC. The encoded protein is CASSSPGQRYEQYF.

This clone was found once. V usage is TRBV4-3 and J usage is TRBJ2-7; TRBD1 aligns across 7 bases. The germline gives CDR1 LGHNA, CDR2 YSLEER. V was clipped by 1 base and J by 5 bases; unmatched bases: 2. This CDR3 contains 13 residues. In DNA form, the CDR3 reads TGCGCCAGCAGCCAAGGACAGGGTGACGAGCAGTACTTC. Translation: CASSQGQGDEQYF.

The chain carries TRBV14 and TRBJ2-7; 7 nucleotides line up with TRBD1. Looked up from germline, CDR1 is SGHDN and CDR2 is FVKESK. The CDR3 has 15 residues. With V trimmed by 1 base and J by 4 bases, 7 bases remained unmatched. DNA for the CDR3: TGTGCCAGCAGCCAAGGTAGAGGGGGCGGATACGAGCAGTACTTC. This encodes CASSQGRGGGYEQYF.

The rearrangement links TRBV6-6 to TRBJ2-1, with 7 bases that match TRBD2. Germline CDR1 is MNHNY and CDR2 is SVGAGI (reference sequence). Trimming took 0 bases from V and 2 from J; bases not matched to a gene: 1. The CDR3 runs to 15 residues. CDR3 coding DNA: TGTGCCAGCAGTTACTCGGCGGGGGCCTACAATGAGCAGTTCTTC. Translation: CASSYSAGAYNEQFF.

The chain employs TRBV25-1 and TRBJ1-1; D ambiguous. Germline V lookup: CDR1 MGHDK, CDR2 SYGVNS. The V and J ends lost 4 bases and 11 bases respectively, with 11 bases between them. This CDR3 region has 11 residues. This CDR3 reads CASSASLEAFF. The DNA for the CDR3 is TGTGCCAGCAGTGCCTCCCTAGAGGCTTTCTTT.

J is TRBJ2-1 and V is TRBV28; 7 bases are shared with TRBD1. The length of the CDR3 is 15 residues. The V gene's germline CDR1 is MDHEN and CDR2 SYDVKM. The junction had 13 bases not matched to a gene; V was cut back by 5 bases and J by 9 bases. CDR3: CASSPPGQLSGEQFF. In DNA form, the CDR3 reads TGTGCCAGCAGTCCCCCGGGACAGTTGAGCGGTGAGCAGTTCTTC.

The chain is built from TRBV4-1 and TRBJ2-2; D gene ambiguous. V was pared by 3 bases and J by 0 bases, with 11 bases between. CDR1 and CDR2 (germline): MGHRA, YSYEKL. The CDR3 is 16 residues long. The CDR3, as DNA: TGCGCCAGCAGCCACCCAGGCCGAACGAACACCGGGGAGCTGTTTTTT. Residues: CASSHPGRTNTGELFF.

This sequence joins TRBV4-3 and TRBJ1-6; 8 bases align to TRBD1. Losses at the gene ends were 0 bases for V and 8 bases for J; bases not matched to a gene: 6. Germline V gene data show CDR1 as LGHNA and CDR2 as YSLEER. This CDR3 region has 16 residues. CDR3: CASSQDLGQGYSPLHF. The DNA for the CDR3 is TGCGCCAGCAGCCAAGATCTAGGACAGGGTTATTCACCCCTCCACTTT.

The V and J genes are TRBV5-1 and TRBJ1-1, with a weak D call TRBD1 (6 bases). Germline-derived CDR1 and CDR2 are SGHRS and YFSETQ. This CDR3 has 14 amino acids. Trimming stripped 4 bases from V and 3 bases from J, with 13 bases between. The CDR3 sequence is CASSGGARDTEAFF. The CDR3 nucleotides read TGCGCCAGCAGCGGGGGGGCGCGAGACACTGAAGCTTTCTTT.

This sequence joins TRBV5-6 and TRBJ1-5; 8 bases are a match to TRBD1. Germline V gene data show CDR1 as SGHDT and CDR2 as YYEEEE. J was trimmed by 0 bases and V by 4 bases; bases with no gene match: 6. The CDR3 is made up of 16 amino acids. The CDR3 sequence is CASSLKTGASNQPQHF. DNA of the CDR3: TGTGCCAGCAGCCTCAAGACAGGGGCTAGCAATCAGCCCCAGCATTTT. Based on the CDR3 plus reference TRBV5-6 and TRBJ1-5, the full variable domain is DAGVTQSPTHLIKTRGQQVTLRCSPKSGHDTVSWYQQALGQGPQFIFQYYEEEERQRGNFPDRFSGHQFPNYSSELNVNALLLGDSALYLCASSLKTGASNQPQHFGDGTRLSIL.

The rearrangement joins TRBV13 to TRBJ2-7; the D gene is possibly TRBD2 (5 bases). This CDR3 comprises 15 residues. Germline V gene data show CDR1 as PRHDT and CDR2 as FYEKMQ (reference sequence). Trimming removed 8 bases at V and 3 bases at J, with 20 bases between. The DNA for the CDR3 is TGTGCCAGCTCCGGGATGAGGTCGCCCAACTACGAGCAGTACTTC. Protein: CASSGMRSPNYEQYF.

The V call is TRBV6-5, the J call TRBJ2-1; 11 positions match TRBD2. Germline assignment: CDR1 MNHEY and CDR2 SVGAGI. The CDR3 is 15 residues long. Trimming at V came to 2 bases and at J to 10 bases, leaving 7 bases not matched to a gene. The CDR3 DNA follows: TGTGCCAGCAGTTACATTCTAGCGGGGGGCGGAGAGCAGTTCTTC. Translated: CASSYILAGGGEQFF.

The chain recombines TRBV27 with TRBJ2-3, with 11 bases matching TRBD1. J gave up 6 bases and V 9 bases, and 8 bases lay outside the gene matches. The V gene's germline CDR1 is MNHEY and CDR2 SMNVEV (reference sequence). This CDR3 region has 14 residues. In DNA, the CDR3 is TGTGCCAGTTCCCGGGACAGGGGGACGGATACGCAGTATTTT. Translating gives CASSRDRGTDTQYF.

This CDR3 reads CASSPIGVPYEQFF. CDR3 nucleotides: TGTGCCAGCAGCCCAATAGGGGTTCCCTATGAGCAGTTCTTC. The chain couples TRBV7-9 to TRBJ2-1; D may be TRBD1 (5 bases). Trimming removed 5 bases from V and 8 bases from J, with 16 bases in between. Germline assignment: CDR1 SEHNR and CDR2 FQNEAQ (reference sequence). This CDR3 is 14 amino acids long.

DNA of the CDR3: TGTGCCACCTCGGGGGGGAGAGGGGATGAGCAGTTCTTC. It specifies CATSGGRGDEQFF. The chain uses TRBV6-5 and TRBJ2-1, with 8 bases lining up with TRBD2. CDR3 length: 13 residues. The junction had 10 bases not matched to a gene; V was cut back by 10 bases and J by 8 bases. Germline assignment: CDR1 MNHEY and CDR2 SVGAGI.

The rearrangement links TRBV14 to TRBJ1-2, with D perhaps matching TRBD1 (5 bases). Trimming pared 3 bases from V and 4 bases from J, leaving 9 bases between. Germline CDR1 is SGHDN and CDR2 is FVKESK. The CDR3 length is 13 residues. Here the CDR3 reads CASSQEGRYGYTF. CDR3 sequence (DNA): TGTGCCAGCAGCCAGGAGGGACGCTATGGCTACACCTTC.

CDR3 DNA: TGCAGCGTTGACAGAGACATACAGGGGGCACAACGTCCCACCTTC. Amino acid sequence: CSVDRDIQGAQRPTF. The V gene is TRBV29-1, the J gene TRBJ1-2; 9 bases align to TRBD1. J was trimmed by 13 bases and V by 3 bases; bases with no gene match: 18. The germline V gene encodes CDR1 SQVTM and CDR2 ANQGSEA. The CDR3 length is 15 residues.

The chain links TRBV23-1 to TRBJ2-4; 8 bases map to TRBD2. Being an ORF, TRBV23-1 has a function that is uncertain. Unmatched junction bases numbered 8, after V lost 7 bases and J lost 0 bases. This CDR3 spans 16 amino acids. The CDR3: CASTLAVSVAKNIQYF. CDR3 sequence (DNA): TGCGCCAGCACACTAGCGGTTTCCGTAGCCAAAAACATTCAGTACTTC.

CDR3 bases: TGTGCCAGTAGTATAGACTCATCGAGCTCCTATAATTCACCCCTCCACTTT. This codes for CASSIDSSSSYNSPLHF. This chain uses TRBV19 with TRBJ1-6; D uncertain. This CDR3 has 17 amino acids. V was cut by 0 bases and J by 0 bases, with 9 bases left in between. Germline-derived CDR1 and CDR2 are LNHDA and SQIVND (reference sequence). Complete variable domain (other parts from reference TRBV19 and TRBJ1-6): DGGITQSPKYLFRKEGQNVTLSCEQNLNHDAMYWYRQDPGQGLRLIYYSQIVNDFQKGDIAEGYSVSREKKESFPLTVTSAQKNPTAFYLCASSIDSSSSYNSPLHFGNGTRLTVT.

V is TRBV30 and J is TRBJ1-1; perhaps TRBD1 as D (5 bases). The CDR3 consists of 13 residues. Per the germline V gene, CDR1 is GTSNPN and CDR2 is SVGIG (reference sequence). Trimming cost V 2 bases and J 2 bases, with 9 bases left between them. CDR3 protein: CAWSLGGNTEAFF. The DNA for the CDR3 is TGTGCCTGGAGTCTGGGGGGAAACACTGAAGCTTTCTTT.